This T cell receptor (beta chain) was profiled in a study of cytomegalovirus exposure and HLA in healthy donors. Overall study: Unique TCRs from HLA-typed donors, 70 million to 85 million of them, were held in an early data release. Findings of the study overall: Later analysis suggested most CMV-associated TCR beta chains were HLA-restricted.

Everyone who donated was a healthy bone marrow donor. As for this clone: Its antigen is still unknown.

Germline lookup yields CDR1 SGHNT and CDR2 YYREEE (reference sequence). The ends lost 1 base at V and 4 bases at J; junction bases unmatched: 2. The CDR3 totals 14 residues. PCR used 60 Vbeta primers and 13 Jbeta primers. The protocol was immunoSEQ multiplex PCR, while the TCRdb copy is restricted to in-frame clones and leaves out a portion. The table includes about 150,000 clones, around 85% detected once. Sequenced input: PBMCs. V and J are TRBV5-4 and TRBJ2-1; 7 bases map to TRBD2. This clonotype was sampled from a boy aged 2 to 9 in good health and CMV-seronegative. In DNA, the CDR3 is TGTGCCAGCAGCTTGAGGGAGGGATACAATGAGCAGTTCTTC. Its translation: CASSLREGYNEQFF. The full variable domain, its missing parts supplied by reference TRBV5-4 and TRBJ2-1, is ETGVTQSPTHLIKTRGQQVTLRCSSQSGHNTVSWYQQALGQGPQFIFQYYREEENGRGNFPPRFSGLQFPNYSSELNVNALELDDSALYLCASSLREGYNEQFFGPGTRLTVL.